Each of the 14 T cell receptor beta chains below was sequenced from the same sample in a study of blood T cell repertoires in COVID-19. Measured with immunoSEQ multiplex PCR; TCRdb has only the in-frame clones, and not every one. The table records 270,000 or so clones, about four fifths of them present only once. Sequences were obtained from peripheral blood. The receptors here all came from a woman in her late teens or twenties with acute or convalescent COVID-19.

The chain couples TRBV7-9 to TRBJ2-1; 7 bases align to TRBD2. Germline CDR1 is SEHNR and CDR2 is FQNEAQ (reference sequence). With V trimmed by 5 bases and J by 8 bases, 15 bases remained unmatched. The CDR3 is 16 amino acids. DNA of the CDR3: TGTGCCAGCAGCAACATCGGGGGGTTTCGATGGGATGAGCAGTTCTTC. Translating gives CASSNIGGFRWDEQFF.

The genes are TRBV7-2 and TRBJ1-2; 8 positions agree with TRBD1. The germline V gene encodes CDR1 SGHTA and CDR2 FQGNSA. The CDR3 is 16 residues long. Trimming took 4 bases from V and 1 from J; bases not matched to a gene: 8. CDR3 in DNA: TGTGCCAGCAGCTACGGACAGGGAGGGATTAACTATGGCTACACCTTC. This translates into CASSYGQGGINYGYTF.

The V call is TRBV6-1, the J call TRBJ2-3, with a weak D call TRBD2 (6 bases). Trimming shortened V by 2 bases and J by 0 bases, and 12 bases separated the two germline ends. CDR1 is MNHNS and CDR2 is SASEGT in the germline V gene. CDR3 length equals 16 residues. CDR3 nucleotide sequence: TGTGCCAGCAGTGAACGCGGGGCAACCAGCACAGATACGCAGTATTTT. Its protein product is CASSERGATSTDTQYF.

V and J are TRBV19 and TRBJ1-3; D remains ambiguous. V gave up 3 bases and J gave up 0 bases, with 12 bases separating them. Per the germline V gene, CDR1 is LNHDA and CDR2 is SQIVND (reference sequence). The CDR3 contains 16 residues. The CDR3 DNA is TGTGCCAGTAGTATTTACTTCCCGAACTCTGGAAACACCATATATTTT. Protein sequence: CASSIYFPNSGNTIYF.

In this sample, this clone turned up once. This sequence joins TRBV29-1 and TRBJ2-3; D call uncertain. The V gene's germline CDR1 is SQVTM and CDR2 ANQGSEA. The CDR3 is made up of 14 amino acids. The V gene lost 5 bases and the J gene lost 2 bases, with 14 bases spanning the gap. The CDR3 sequence: CSVTHGLSTDTQYF. CDR3 in DNA: TGCAGCGTTACCCATGGTCTATCCACAGATACGCAGTATTTT.

V usage is TRBV2 and J usage is TRBJ2-2; TRBD2 matches 10 bases. The CDR3 runs to 14 residues. Germline V lookup: CDR1 SNHLY, CDR2 FYNNEI. Trimming cost V 6 bases and J 7 bases; bases outside gene matches: 5. The DNA of the CDR3 is TGTGCCAGCAGGGGACTAGCGACGGGCGGGGAGCTGTTTTTT. As protein: CASRGLATGGELFF.

This clone was detected only a few times. The V call is TRBV5-4, the J call TRBJ2-1; the match to TRBD2 covers 16 bases. Germline assignment: CDR1 SGHNT and CDR2 YYREEE (reference sequence). Trimming at V came to 0 bases and at J to 10 bases, leaving 7 bases not matched to a gene. This CDR3 comprises 17 residues. CDR3 region: CASSLGGTSGRAGEQFF. The CDR3 DNA follows: TGTGCCAGCAGCTTGGGCGGGACTAGCGGGAGGGCCGGGGAGCAGTTCTTC. Full variable domain (remainder filled in from reference TRBV5-4 and TRBJ2-1): ETGVTQSPTHLIKTRGQQVTLRCSSQSGHNTVSWYQQALGQGPQFIFQYYREEENGRGNFPPRFSGLQFPNYSSELNVNALELDDSALYLCASSLGGTSGRAGEQFFGPGTRLTVL.

The rearrangement uses TRBV29-1 and TRBJ1-1, with D maybe TRBD1 (6 bases). Looked up from germline, CDR1 is SQVTM and CDR2 is ANQGSEA. With 0 bases removed from V and 8 bases from J, the gap between germline ends came to 7 bases. The CDR3 consists of 11 residues. The CDR3, as DNA: TGCAGCGTTGAAGAAGACAGGGAAGCTTTCTTT. Residues: CSVEEDREAFF.

This clone turned up a few times. For the CDR3, the DNA is TGTGCCAGCAGCCCCCCGTGGGGGAGGAATGAGCAGTTCTTC. It is translated as CASSPPWGRNEQFF. V and J are TRBV7-9 and TRBJ2-1, with D possibly TRBD2 on 6 matching bases. From germline, CDR1 is SEHNR and CDR2 FQNEAQ (reference sequence). The CDR3 is 14 amino acids. V was shortened by 5 bases and J by 7 bases, with 15 bases between the two germline ends.

Written as DNA, the CDR3 is TGTGCCAGCAGTGATTGGGCCCCGGATGAGCAGTTCTTC. The encoded protein is CASSDWAPDEQFF. The chain is built from TRBV2 and TRBJ2-1; D is undetermined. CDR1 is SNHLY and CDR2 is FYNNEI in the germline V gene. This CDR3 has 13 residues. Trimming cost V 3 bases and J 8 bases, with 11 bases left between them.

CDR3 residues: CATSRDRDSMNSNQPQHF. The CDR3 DNA is TGTGCCACCAGCAGAGATCGGGACAGCATGAATAGCAATCAGCCCCAGCATTTT. The V and J genes are TRBV15 and TRBJ1-5; 7 bases are a match to TRBD1. There are 18 residues in the CDR3. J lost 0 bases, V lost 0 bases, and 8 bases had no gene match. Germline V gene lookup returns CDR1 LNHNV and CDR2 YYDKDF (reference sequence).

There are a few counts of this clone. V gene TRBV6-6 combines with J gene TRBJ2-1, with 9 bases lining up with TRBD2. Per germline, CDR1 MNHNY and CDR2 SVGAGI (reference sequence). V was pared by 3 bases and J by 8 bases, with 8 bases of the junction left unmatched. CDR3 length equals 15 residues. The CDR3 loop reads CASSYEGGGRDEQFF. The CDR3 bases are TGTGCCAGCAGTTATGAAGGCGGCGGGAGGGATGAGCAGTTCTTC.

The chain combines TRBV19 with TRBJ1-5; 7 nucleotides match TRBD1. The trim removed 3 bases at V and 1 base at J, leaving 9 bases unmatched. Germline lookup yields CDR1 LNHDA and CDR2 SQIVND (reference sequence). The CDR3 sequence is 17 residues long. CDR3 residues: CASSIRVDRVSNQPQHF. The CDR3 bases are TGTGCCAGTAGTATTAGGGTCGACAGGGTGAGCAATCAGCCCCAGCATTTT.

V is TRBV6-6 and J is TRBJ2-7; TRBD1 agrees at 7 bases. The germline V gene has CDR1 MNHNY and CDR2 SVGAGI (reference sequence). This CDR3 contains 11 residues. Trimming removed 8 bases from V and 6 bases from J; junction bases left unmatched: 4. CDR3: CASSTGSEQYF. CDR3 sequence (DNA): TGTGCCAGCTCGACAGGGAGCGAGCAGTACTTC.